The rows below give T cell receptor beta chains drawn from one sample of a study of STAT3 mutations in large granular lymphocyte leukemia. The assay was immunoSEQ multiplex PCR, and TCRdb's table has in-frame clones only and misses some. This sample yields over 9,000 clones, of which about 92% are seen a single time; about 66% belongs to the top ten. Input material: peripheral blood mononuclear cells. Source of these receptors: a man between 60 and 70 years old with T-cell large granular lymphocyte leukemia. Some clones in this sample may be carry-over from other donors' samples. Each CDR3 is given with its conserved first and last residue. The order of the fields is CDR3 protein, CDR3 DNA, D gene, V gene, clone size, J gene. A D gene is named only where the DNA matches it firmly. The size field is filled for only some rows; it gives once, few, many or a size class.

CASSSTSQGYGYTF | TGTGCCAGCAGTTCGACCAGCCAGGGCTATGGCTACACCTTC | . | TRBV11-2 | . | TRBJ1-2
CASRAGGLDTQYF | TGTGCCAGCAGGGCGGGAGGGTTGGATACGCAGTATTTT | TRBD2 | TRBV6-6 | . | TRBJ2-3
CASSPPGAGSNQPQHF | TGTGCCAGCAGCCCTCCGGGGGCGGGAAGCAATCAGCCCCAGCATTTT | . | TRBV28 | . | TRBJ1-5
CAWSTTDTQYF | TGTGCCTGGAGTACCACAGATACGCAGTATTTT | . | TRBV30 | . | TRBJ2-3
CASSRSGASSYNSPLHF | TGCGCCAGCAGCCGATCAGGGGCGAGCTCCTATAATTCACCCCTCCACTTT | . | TRBV5-1 | . | TRBJ1-6
CARGPMGEEAKNIQYF | TGTGCCAGGGGTCCTATGGGGGAGGAGGCCAAAAACATTCAGTACTTC | . | TRBV19 | . | TRBJ2-4
CASSLVGTVNTEAFF | TGCGCCAGCAGCTTGGTGGGGACGGTGAACACTGAAGCTTTCTTT | . | TRBV5-1 | few | TRBJ1-1
CASSLRMGTGELFF | TGTGCCAGCAGCTTAAGGATGGGCACCGGGGAGCTGTTTTTT | . | TRBV11-2 | . | TRBJ2-2
CASSQPTGGGYTF | TGCGCCAGCAGTCAGCCGACAGGAGGAGGCTACACCTTC | . | TRBV23-1 | . | TRBJ1-2
CASSPTGVSPLHF | TGTGCCAGTAGTCCAACAGGGGTCTCACCCCTCCACTTT | TRBD1 | TRBV19 | . | TRBJ1-6
CASSLNPDSSSYEQYF | TGTGCCAGCAGTTTAAACCCTGACAGTTCCTCCTACGAGCAGTACTTC | . | TRBV27 | . | TRBJ2-7
CASSRSGSNTGELFF | TGTGCCAGCAGCCGGTCGGGTTCGAACACCGGGGAGCTGTTTTTT | . | TRBV7-2 | . | TRBJ2-2
CASSENPGSYEQYF | TGTGCCAGCAGTGAAAACCCGGGTTCCTACGAGCAGTACTTC | . | TRBV2 | . | TRBJ2-7
CASSQGNSGRKDTQYF | TGCGCCAGCAGCCAAGGAAATAGCGGGAGAAAAGATACGCAGTATTTT | TRBD2 | TRBV4-3 | . | TRBJ2-3
CASSELASTDTQYF | TGTGCCAGCAGTGAATTGGCTAGTACAGATACGCAGTATTTT | . | TRBV25-1 | . | TRBJ2-3
CASSLGGTNYGYTF | TGTGCCAGCAGCTTAGGGGGGACGAACTATGGCTACACCTTC | . | TRBV7-9 | . | TRBJ1-2
CASSPGGRDNEQFF | TGTGCCAGCAGCCCCGGGGGGCGGGACAATGAGCAGTTCTTC | . | TRBV7-2 | . | TRBJ2-1